A single sample is the source of the 16 T cell receptor beta chains below, sequenced in a study of blood T cell repertoires in COVID-19. Produced via immunoSEQ multiplex PCR; TCRdb's table is partial and in-frame only. The sample carries approximately 210,000 clones, approximately 91% recorded once. Sequenced: peripheral blood. The receptors were sampled from a woman aged 40 to 50 who had recovered from COVID-19.

The CDR3 region has the DNA TGTGCCAGCAGCCAGCCTAGCGGGAGAGATGGTAGAGAGACCCAGTACTTC. Its translation: CASSQPSGRDGRETQYF. The chain recombines TRBV3-1 (or the pseudogene TRBV3-2) with TRBJ2-5; 10 positions agree with TRBD2. V trimming: 3 bases; J trimming: 4 bases; junction bases outside the gene matches: 11. This CDR3 spans 17 amino acids. Germline assignment: CDR1 LGHDT and CDR2 YNNKEL (reference sequence).

This clone was observed once. The chain links TRBV20-1 to TRBJ2-3; D is unclear. V gave up 3 bases and J gave up 8 bases, with 12 bases separating them. The germline V gene has CDR1 DFQATT and CDR2 SNEGSKA (reference sequence). CDR3 length equals 12 residues. The CDR3 reads CSASHSSSTQYF. As DNA, the CDR3 is TGCAGTGCTAGTCACAGCTCCAGTACGCAGTATTTT.

The chain joins TRBV6-6 to TRBJ1-1; D may be TRBD1 (6 bases). From germline, CDR1 is MNHNY and CDR2 SVGAGI (reference sequence). Trimming took 6 bases from V and 2 from J, leaving 34 bases between them. The CDR3 is made up of 21 amino acids. CDR3 DNA: TGTGCCAGCAGCACCCTTCGTGGGGGGGCGTATAACCAACGGGGAAACACTGAAGCTTTCTTT. Amino acid sequence: CASSTLRGGAYNQRGNTEAFF.

This chain links TRBV7-8 with TRBJ2-1; 8 bases line up with TRBD2. Germline CDR1 SGHVS, CDR2 FQNEAQ. V was clipped by 5 bases and J by 2 bases; unmatched bases: 5. The CDR3 has 15 amino acids. The CDR3 loop reads CASSVSGRTYNEQFF. As DNA, the CDR3 is TGTGCCAGCAGCGTGAGCGGGAGAACCTACAATGAGCAGTTCTTC.

The chain is built from TRBV10-3 and TRBJ2-7, with TRBD1 identical over 10 bases. The CDR3 sequence is 14 residues long. Germline CDR1 is ENHRY and CDR2 is SYGVKD. After removal of 6 bases from V and 3 bases from J, the junction contained 5 bases not matched to a gene. CDR3 sequence (DNA): TGTGCCATCAGCGAGGACAGGGGGGGCTACGAGCAGTACTTC. Protein: CAISEDRGGYEQYF.

The CDR3 nucleotides are TGTGCCAGCAGCTTTCCCGGGACAGGGGCCGTAGAAGGGGAGCTGTTTTTT. Its translation is CASSFPGTGAVEGELFF. V is TRBV25-1 and J is TRBJ2-2; TRBD1 agrees at 10 bases. Losses at the gene ends were 6 bases for V and 8 bases for J; bases not matched to a gene: 15. The CDR3 is 17 amino acids. Germline assignment: CDR1 MGHDK and CDR2 SYGVNS.

V usage is TRBV30 and J usage is TRBJ1-5, with D unclear. CDR1 and CDR2 (germline): GTSNPN, SVGIG (reference sequence). V was clipped by 2 bases and J by 4 bases, with 15 bases between them. CDR3 length equals 15 residues. The CDR3 protein is CAWSPPGIHNQPQHF. The CDR3 DNA reads TGTGCCTGGAGTCCCCCCGGGATCCATAATCAGCCCCAGCATTTT.

In nucleotides, the CDR3 is TGTGCCAGCAGTCAGGGTAGTGCCAGGGGCGAGACCCAGTACTTC. Translation gives CASSQGSARGETQYF. J is TRBJ2-5 and V is TRBV5-4, with a tentative D call TRBD1 (6 bases). Germline CDR1 reads SGHNT; CDR2 reads YYREEE (reference sequence). V was clipped by 5 bases and J by 5 bases, with 19 bases between them. The CDR3 has 15 residues.

V is TRBV9 and J is TRBJ2-1; 10 nucleotides align to TRBD1. The CDR3 loop spans 16 amino acids. With V trimmed by 4 bases and J by 2 bases, 6 bases remained unmatched. Germline CDR1 is SGDLS and CDR2 is YYNGEE. CDR3 amino acids: CASSPGQGDTYNEQFF. For the CDR3, the DNA is TGTGCCAGCAGCCCCGGACAGGGGGACACCTACAATGAGCAGTTCTTC.

The chain carries TRBV30 and TRBJ2-7; D perhaps matches TRBD2 (5 bases). Per germline, CDR1 GTSNPN and CDR2 SVGIG (reference sequence). The CDR3 length is 12 residues. V was clipped by 5 bases and J by 2 bases, with 10 bases between them. CDR3 in amino acids: CAWDGETYEQYF. The DNA for the CDR3 is TGTGCCTGGGACGGGGAAACCTACGAGCAGTACTTC.

This sequence joins TRBV21-1 and TRBJ2-5; TRBD2 is the table's D call and was not checked against the DNA. TRBV21-1 is termed a pseudogene. The CDR3 loop spans 12 amino acids. The CDR3: CASSALEETQYF. The CDR3 DNA sequence: TGTGCCAGCAGCGCCCTAGAAGAGACCCAGTACTTC.

The rearrangement uses TRBV19 and TRBJ2-1; 8 bases line up with TRBD2. This CDR3 has 14 residues. The V gene's germline CDR1 is LNHDA and CDR2 SQIVND (reference sequence). Trimming removed 4 bases from V and 9 bases from J; junction bases left unmatched: 8. In nucleotides, the CDR3 is TGTGCCAGTAGTAAGGGACTAGGAGGAGGTGAGCAGTTCTTC. This codes for CASSKGLGGGEQFF.

The V call is TRBV28, the J call TRBJ2-1; D not resolved. This CDR3 is 18 amino acids long. V was shortened by 7 bases and J by 1 base, with 23 bases between the two germline ends. Per germline, CDR1 MDHEN and CDR2 SYDVKM. CDR3 protein: CASTPEDFANWSYNEQFF. CDR3 DNA: TGTGCCAGCACCCCCGAAGACTTCGCTAATTGGTCCTACAATGAGCAGTTCTTC. Using reference TRBV28 and TRBJ2-1 for the parts outside the CDR3, the full variable domain is DVKVTQSSRYLVKRTGEKVFLECVQDMDHENMFWYRQDPGLGLRLIYFSYDVKMKEKGDIPEGYSVSREKKERFSLILESASTNQTSMYLCASTPEDFANWSYNEQFFGPGTRLTVL.

The chain joins TRBV7-9 to TRBJ2-1, with TRBD1 identical over 7 bases. The germline CDR1 and CDR2 sequences are SEHNR and FQNEAQ (reference sequence). CDR3 length: 18 residues. V was clipped by 4 bases and J by 4 bases; unmatched bases: 16. CDR3 amino acids: CASSSTGIPRIGYNEQFF. The CDR3, as DNA: TGTGCCAGCAGCTCGACAGGGATACCCAGAATAGGGTACAATGAGCAGTTCTTC.

This chain joins TRBV24-1 and TRBJ1-2; D gene unclear. V dropped 1 base and J dropped 7 bases, with 6 bases sitting between them. CDR3 size: 12 residues. Germline CDR1 and CDR2: KGHDR and SFDVKD. This chain's CDR3 is CATSDFEVGYTF. For the CDR3, the DNA is TGTGCCACCAGTGATTTTGAGGTTGGCTACACCTTC.

The V and J genes are TRBV19 and TRBJ2-6; 7 bases align to TRBD2. The CDR3 is made up of 17 amino acids. J gave up 0 bases and V 7 bases, and 9 bases lay outside the gene matches. Per the germline V gene, CDR1 is LNHDA and CDR2 is SQIVND (reference sequence). The CDR3 DNA is TGTGCCAGTACCCGGCTGGGAGGGGACTCTGGGGCCAACGTCCTGACTTTC. Translating it yields CASTRLGGDSGANVLTF. Supplemented by reference TRBV19 and TRBJ2-6, the full variable domain reads DGGITQSPKYLFRKEGQNVTLSCEQNLNHDAMYWYRQDPGQGLRLIYYSQIVNDFQKGDIAEGYSVSREKKESFPLTVTSAQKNPTAFYLCASTRLGGDSGANVLTFGAGSRLTVL.